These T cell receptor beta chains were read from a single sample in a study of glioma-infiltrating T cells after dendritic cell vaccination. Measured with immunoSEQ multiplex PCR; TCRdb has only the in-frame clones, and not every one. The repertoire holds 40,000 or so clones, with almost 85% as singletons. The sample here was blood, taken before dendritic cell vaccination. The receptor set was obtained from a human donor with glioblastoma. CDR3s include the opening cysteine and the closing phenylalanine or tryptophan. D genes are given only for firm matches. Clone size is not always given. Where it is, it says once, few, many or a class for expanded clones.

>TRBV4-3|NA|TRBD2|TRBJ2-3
CASSQDFNYWKTSRTDTQYF
TGCGCCAGCAGCCAAGATTTTAACTATTGGAAGACTAGCCGCACAGATACGCAGTATTTT
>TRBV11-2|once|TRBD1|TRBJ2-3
CASRADRGSDTQYF
TGTGCCAGCAGGGCAGACAGGGGGTCAGATACGCAGTATTTT
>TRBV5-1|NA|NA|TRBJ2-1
CASSLEAGQNNEQFF
TGCGCCAGCAGCTTGGAGGCAGGGCAGAACAATGAGCAGTTCTTC
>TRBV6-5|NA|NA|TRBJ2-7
CASSYDLGASEQYF
TGTGCCAGCAGTTACGACCTGGGGGCCTCCGAGCAGTACTTC
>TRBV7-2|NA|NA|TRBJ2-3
CASSFEGGSTDTQYF
TGTGCCAGCAGCTTTGAGGGCGGCAGCACAGATACGCAGTATTTT
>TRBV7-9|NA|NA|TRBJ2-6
CASSPPTAGANVLTF
TGTGCCAGCAGCCCTCCGACAGCTGGGGCCAACGTCCTGACTTTC
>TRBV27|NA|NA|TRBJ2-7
CASSLGGALAYEQYF
TGTGCCAGCAGTTTGGGGGGGGCTCTTGCCTACGAGCAGTACTTC
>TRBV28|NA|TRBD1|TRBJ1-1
CASTDLQGAAEAFF
TGTGCCAGCACCGACCTACAGGGGGCCGCTGAAGCTTTCTTT
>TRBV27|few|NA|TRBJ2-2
CASSLYEYWSPSRAESNTGELFF
TGTGCCAGCAGTTTATATGAATATTGGTCGCCGTCCAGGGCCGAATCGAACACCGGGGAGCTGTTTTTT
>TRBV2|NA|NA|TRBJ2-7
CASTSPGGRSYEQYF
TGTGCCAGCACGTCTCCGGGGGGCCGATCCTACGAGCAGTACTTC
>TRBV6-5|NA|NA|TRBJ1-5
CASSPTRQGNQPQHF
TGTGCCAGCAGTCCCACCCGACAGGGCAATCAGCCCCAGCATTTT
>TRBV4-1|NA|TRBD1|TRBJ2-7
CASSHQIQGNSYEQYF
TGCGCCAGCAGCCACCAAATACAGGGGAACTCCTACGAGCAGTACTTC
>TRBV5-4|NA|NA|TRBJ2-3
CASSLSGNTDTQYF
TGTGCCAGCAGCTTGAGTGGCAACACAGATACGCAGTATTTT
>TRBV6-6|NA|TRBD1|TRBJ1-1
CASSAGQVTEAFF
TGTGCCAGCAGCGCCGGACAGGTTACTGAAGCTTTCTTT
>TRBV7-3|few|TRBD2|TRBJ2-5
CASSSTGGGETQYF
TGTGCCAGCAGCTCCACAGGCGGGGGGGAGACCCAGTACTTC
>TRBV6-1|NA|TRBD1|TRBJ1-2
CASRQTGGYGYTF
TGTGCCAGCAGACAGACAGGGGGCTATGGCTACACCTTC
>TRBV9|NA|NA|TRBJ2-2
CASSLLDAPTGELFF
TGTGCCAGCAGCCTTCTAGACGCGCCCACCGGGGAGCTGTTTTTT
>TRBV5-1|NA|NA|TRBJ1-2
CASSLGGLYGYTF
TGCGCCAGCAGCTTGGGGGGCCTCTATGGCTACACCTTC
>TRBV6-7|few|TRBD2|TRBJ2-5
CAPKLGGLAVMEQYF
TGTGCCCCCAAACTCGGGGGACTAGCTGTTATGGAGCAGTACTTC
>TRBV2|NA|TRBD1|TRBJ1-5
CASRLDRDSGQSQHF
TGTGCCAGCAGGTTAGACCGGGACAGTGGCCAGTCCCAGCATTTT
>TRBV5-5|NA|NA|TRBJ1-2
CASSLVGRGGYTF
TGTGCCAGCAGCTTGGTGGGGCGCGGTGGCTACACCTTC
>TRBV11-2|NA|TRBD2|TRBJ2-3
CASSSPLAGGFTDTQYF
TGTGCCAGCAGCTCGCCCCTAGCGGGGGGATTCACAGATACGCAGTATTTT
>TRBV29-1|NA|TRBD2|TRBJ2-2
CSVGGGLMNTGELFF
TGCAGCGTTGGGGGAGGGTTGATGAACACCGGGGAGCTGTTTTTT
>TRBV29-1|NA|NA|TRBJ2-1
CSVGRRDSRYNEQFF
TGCAGCGTCGGAAGGCGGGACAGCCGGTACAATGAGCAGTTCTTC
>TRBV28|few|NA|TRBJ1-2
CASSFQGWREVDGYTF
TGTGCCAGCAGTTTCCAAGGCTGGAGAGAAGTCGATGGCTACACCTTC
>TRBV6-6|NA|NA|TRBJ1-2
CASSTRQVNYGYTF
TGTGCCAGCAGCACGAGACAGGTGAACTATGGCTACACCTTC
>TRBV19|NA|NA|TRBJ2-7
CASSIRQGGYEQYF
TGTGCCAGTAGTATACGACAGGGAGGCTACGAGCAGTACTTC
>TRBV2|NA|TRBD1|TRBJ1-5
CAGGTVSNQPQHF
TGTGCCGGAGGGACAGTTAGCAATCAGCCCCAGCATTTT
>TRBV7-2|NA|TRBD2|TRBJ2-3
CASSLGGSGGLYF
TGTGCCAGCAGCTTAGGAGGGAGCGGGGGGTTGTATTTT
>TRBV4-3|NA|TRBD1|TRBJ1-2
CASSLGTGDGYTF
TGCGCCAGCAGCCTCGGGACAGGGGATGGCTACACCTTC
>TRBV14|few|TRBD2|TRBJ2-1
CASSPLGSGGAGEQFF
TGTGCCAGCAGCCCGCTAGGAAGCGGGGGGGCGGGTGAGCAGTTCTTC
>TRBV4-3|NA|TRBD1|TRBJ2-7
CASSHRDRTYEQYF
TGCGCCAGCAGCCACCGGGACAGGACCTACGAGCAGTACTTC
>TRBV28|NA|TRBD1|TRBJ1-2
CASSPPGQGVGYTF
TGTGCCAGCAGTCCGCCGGGACAGGGGGTGGGCTACACCTTC
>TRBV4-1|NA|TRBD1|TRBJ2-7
CASSQERDSYEQYF
TGCGCCAGCAGCCAAGAAAGGGACAGCTACGAGCAGTACTTC
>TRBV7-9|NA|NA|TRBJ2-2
CASRPQAWGTFGELFF
TGTGCCAGCAGACCTCAGGCCTGGGGGACTTTCGGGGAGCTGTTTTTT
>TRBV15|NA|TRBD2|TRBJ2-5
CATSRVSGGAGETQYF
TGTGCCACCAGCAGAGTTAGCGGGGGGGCAGGAGAGACCCAGTACTTC
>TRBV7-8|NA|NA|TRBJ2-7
CASSFSTGSYEQYF
TGTGCCAGCAGCTTCTCGACGGGCTCCTACGAGCAGTACTTC
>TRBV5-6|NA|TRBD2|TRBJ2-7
CASSLGLAGYSYEQYF
TGTGCCAGCAGCCTGGGACTAGCGGGGTATTCCTACGAGCAGTACTTC
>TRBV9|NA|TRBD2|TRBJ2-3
CASSVGTSSTQYF
TGTGCCAGCAGCGTAGGGACTAGCTCTACGCAGTATTTT
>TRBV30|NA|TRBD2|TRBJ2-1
CAWRLARSYNEQFF
TGTGCCTGGAGACTAGCGCGCTCCTACAATGAGCAGTTCTTC
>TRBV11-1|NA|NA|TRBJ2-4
CASSQNGNIQYF
TGTGCCAGCAGCCAAAACGGGAACATTCAGTACTTC
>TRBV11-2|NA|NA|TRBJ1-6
CASSLGTGKRPLHF
TGTGCCAGCAGCTTAGGGACCGGGAAAAGGCCCCTCCACTTT
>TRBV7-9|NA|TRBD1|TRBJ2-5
CASSGPGQGAPETQYF
TGTGCCAGCAGCGGACCGGGACAGGGGGCTCCAGAGACCCAGTACTTC
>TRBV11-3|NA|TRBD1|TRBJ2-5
CASSLATGGPQETQYF
TGTGCCAGCAGCTTAGCCACAGGGGGCCCCCAAGAGACCCAGTACTTC
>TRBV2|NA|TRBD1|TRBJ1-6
CASSEAKTGTGRQTYNSPLHF
TGTGCCAGCAGTGAAGCCAAGACCGGGACAGGGAGACAGACCTATAATTCACCCCTCCACTTT
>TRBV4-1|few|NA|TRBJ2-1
CASSQLSATGYNEQFF
TGCGCCAGCAGCCAGCTCTCGGCGACAGGCTACAATGAGCAGTTCTTC
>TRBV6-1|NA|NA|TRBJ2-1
CASAGRLASYNEQFF
TGTGCCAGCGCGGGTCGATTAGCAAGCTACAATGAGCAGTTCTTC
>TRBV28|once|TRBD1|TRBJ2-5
CASDRDRGGETQYF
TGTGCCAGCGACCGGGACAGGGGAGGGGAGACCCAGTACTTC
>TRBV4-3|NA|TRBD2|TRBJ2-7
CASSQERLTGLARYEQYF
TGCGCCAGCAGCCAAGAAAGGCTAACGGGACTAGCAAGGTACGAGCAGTACTTC
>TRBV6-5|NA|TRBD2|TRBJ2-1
CASSYYGGAYNEQFF
TGTGCCAGCAGTTACTACGGGGGGGCCTACAATGAGCAGTTCTTC
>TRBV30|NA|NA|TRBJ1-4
CAWSFRGAGEKLFF
TGTGCCTGGAGTTTTCGGGGGGCGGGTGAAAAACTGTTTTTT
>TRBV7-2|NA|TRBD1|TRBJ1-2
CASSVEGQGAISGGYTF
TGTGCCAGCAGCGTAGAGGGACAGGGGGCAATTTCTGGTGGCTACACCTTC
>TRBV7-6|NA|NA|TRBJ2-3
CASSLGTTKRDTQYF
TGTGCCAGCAGCTTAGGGACTACTAAGAGAGATACGCAGTATTTT
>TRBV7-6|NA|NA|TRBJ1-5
CASSRGGAGHQPQHF
TGTGCCAGCAGTCGAGGGGGAGCCGGGCATCAGCCCCAGCATTTT
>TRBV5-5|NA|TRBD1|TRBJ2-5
CASSRRQGPTPQETQYF
TGTGCCAGCAGCCGCCGACAGGGCCCGACCCCACAAGAGACCCAGTACTTC
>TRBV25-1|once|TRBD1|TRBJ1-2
CASSERGLFYGYTF
TGTGCCAGCAGTGAGAGGGGGCTGTTCTATGGCTACACCTTC
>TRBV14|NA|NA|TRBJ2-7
CASSQSPREQYF
TGTGCCAGCAGCCAATCCCCGCGGGAGCAGTACTTC
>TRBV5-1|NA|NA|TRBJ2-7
CASSSRGIYEQYF
TGCGCCAGCAGCTCCAGAGGGATCTACGAGCAGTACTTC